This is a list of T cell receptor beta chains from one sample in a study of cytomegalovirus exposure and HLA in healthy donors. The data were produced by immunoSEQ multiplex PCR, yet TCRdb's version contains in-frame clones alone and is incomplete. Its clone listing holds about 200,000 clones. Specimen: PBMCs. These receptors originate from a boy between 10 and 17 years old in good health and CMV-seronegative. CDR3s include the opening cysteine and the closing phenylalanine or tryptophan. D genes are given only for firm matches.

v_gene	j_gene	d_gene	len	CDR3aa	CDR3nt
TRBV27	TRBJ2-7	NA	14	CASSPRQRAYEQYF	TGTGCCAGCAGTCCTCGACAGCGCGCCTACGAGCAGTACTTC
TRBV28	TRBJ1-1	NA	14	CASSLRGTSTEAFF	TGTGCCAGCAGTTTAAGGGGGACGTCCACTGAAGCCTTCTTT
TRBV6-1	TRBJ2-3	NA	15	CASSPTGLRVSTQYF	TGTGCCAGCAGTCCTACAGGTCTACGGGTTTCTACGCAGTATTTT
TRBV19	TRBJ2-5	NA	14	CASSIVTGLKTQYF	TGTGCCAGTAGTATAGTCACAGGGTTGAAGACCCAGTACTTC
TRBV18	TRBJ1-5	TRBD1	16	CASSSRSGQGNQPQHF	TGTGCCAGCTCATCACGGTCGGGACAGGGGAATCAGCCCCAGCATTTT
TRBV7-9	TRBJ1-2	NA	13	CASSSDGRGGYTF	TGTGCCAGCAGCAGCGACGGGAGGGGTGGCTACACCTTC
TRBV7-2	TRBJ1-2	NA	17	CASSLQTDTYGNYGYTF	TGTGCCAGCAGCCTTCAGACAGACACCTACGGAAACTATGGCTACACCTTC
TRBV5-1	TRBJ1-1	NA	15	CASSWQQGGGTEAFF	TGCGCCAGCAGCTGGCAACAGGGAGGGGGCACTGAAGCTTTCTTT
TRBV6-6	TRBJ1-1	NA	12	CASSFRGTEAFF	TGTGCCAGCAGTTTTAGGGGTACTGAAGCTTTCTTT
TRBV7-3	TRBJ2-1	NA	15	CASSLSPGASIEQFF	TGTGCCAGCAGCTTAAGTCCAGGGGCCTCGATTGAGCAGTTCTTC
TRBV18	TRBJ2-1	NA	16	CASSPNRGTAGNEQFF	TGTGCCAGCTCACCAAATCGGGGGACCGCTGGGAATGAGCAGTTCTTC
TRBV19	TRBJ2-7	TRBD1	13	CASTGQGVSEQYF	TGTGCCAGCACGGGACAGGGGGTCTCGGAGCAGTACTTC
TRBV2	TRBJ1-2	NA	14	CASSDPRGGYGYTF	TGTGCCAGCAGTGATCCCAGGGGCGGCTATGGCTACACCTTC
TRBV4-1	TRBJ2-7	NA	15	CASSQDQRQSYEQYF	TGCGCCAGCAGCCAAGATCAGAGGCAGAGCTACGAGCAGTACTTC
TRBV5-1	TRBJ2-1	TRBD1	15	CASSSGQGTYNEQFF	TGCGCCAGCAGCTCGGGACAGGGGACTTACAATGAGCAGTTCTTC
TRBV5-5	TRBJ1-1	NA	14	CASSLGAMDTEAFF	TGTGCCAGCAGCTTGGGGGCGATGGACACTGAAGCTTTCTTT
TRBV27	TRBJ1-1	TRBD1	15	CASSHGTGLGTEAFF	TGTGCCAGCAGCCACGGGACAGGGCTTGGCACTGAAGCTTTCTTT
TRBV5-1	TRBJ2-3	TRBD2	13	CASLAGGTDTQYF	TGCGCCAGCCTAGCGGGGGGCACAGATACGCAGTATTTT
TRBV6-6	TRBJ2-7	TRBD2	16	CASSYSDSTSIHEQYF	TGTGCCAGCAGTTACTCCGATTCGACTAGCATCCACGAGCAGTACTTC
TRBV7-2	TRBJ2-5	NA	11	CASSPKETQYF	TGTGCCAGCAGCCCAAAAGAGACCCAGTACTTC
TRBV6-5	TRBJ1-6	NA	16	CASSYRGVSYNSPLHF	TGTGCCAGCAGTTACAGGGGCGTCTCCTATAATTCACCCCTCCACTTT
TRBV7-8	TRBJ2-7	TRBD1	14	CASSTRDRPYEQYF	TGTGCCAGCAGCACCCGGGACAGACCCTACGAGCAGTACTTC
TRBV5-1	TRBJ2-4	NA	17	CASSLGGGDLAKNIQYF	TGCGCCAGCAGCTTGGGAGGGGGAGATCTAGCCAAAAACATTCAGTACTTC
TRBV5-1	TRBJ2-1	TRBD2	15	CASSLTSESYNEQFF	TGCGCCAGCAGCTTGACTAGCGAGTCCTACAATGAGCAGTTCTTC
TRBV19	TRBJ1-6	NA	15	CASSIGRAMNSPLHF	TGTGCCAGTAGTATAGGTAGAGCGATGAATTCACCCCTCCACTTT
TRBV11-2	TRBJ2-1	NA	18	CASSSRTWGTLSYNEQFF	TGTGCCAGCAGCTCCCGCACCTGGGGGACACTCTCCTACAATGAGCAGTTCTTC
TRBV19	TRBJ2-7	TRBD1	13	CASSWDRDYEQYF	TGTGCCAGTAGTTGGGACAGGGACTACGAGCAGTACTTC
TRBV7-9	TRBJ1-1	TRBD1	15	CASSLLRQGNTEAFF	TGTGCCAGCAGCTTGTTACGACAGGGGAACACTGAAGCTTTCTTT
TRBV9	TRBJ1-1	NA	14	CASSVAGSNTEAFF	TGTGCCAGCAGCGTAGCGGGGTCCAACACTGAAGCTTTCTTT
TRBV19	TRBJ2-7	TRBD1	15	CASSRDRSSSYEQYF	TGTGCCAGTAGTAGGGACAGGTCAAGCTCCTACGAGCAGTACTTC
TRBV5-6	TRBJ2-7	TRBD1	14	CASSLMDRTPEQYF	TGTGCCAGCAGCTTGATGGACAGGACGCCCGAGCAGTACTTC
TRBV28	TRBJ1-1	TRBD1	12	CASRGSTGMAFF	TGTGCCAGCAGAGGATCGACAGGGATGGCTTTCTTT
TRBV19	TRBJ2-7	TRBD1	13	CATRGQGVYEQYF	TGTGCCACCCGAGGACAGGGTGTATACGAGCAGTACTTC
TRBV19	TRBJ2-1	TRBD2	14	CASSISGGPNEQFF	TGTGCCAGTAGTATTAGCGGGGGCCCCAATGAGCAGTTCTTC
TRBV7-2	TRBJ2-3	TRBD2	15	CASSGRAGGTDTQYF	TGTGCCAGCAGCGGAAGAGCGGGGGGCACAGATACGCAGTATTTT
TRBV6-6	TRBJ1-1	NA	15	CASRERGSVSTEAFF	TGTGCCAGCAGGGAACGGGGGTCAGTTAGCACTGAAGCTTTCTTT
TRBV11-2	TRBJ1-3	NA	19	CASSPLGAGPTSSGNTIYF	TGTGCCAGCAGCCCCCTGGGTGCGGGACCGACGAGCTCTGGAAACACCATATATTTT
TRBV29-1	TRBJ2-5	TRBD2	14	CSVGLAGGQETQYF	TGCAGCGTGGGACTAGCGGGGGGGCAAGAGACCCAGTACTTC
TRBV10-3	TRBJ1-2	NA	15	CAISGTAPLNYGYTF	TGTGCCATCAGTGGGACAGCGCCATTGAACTATGGCTACACCTTC
TRBV2	TRBJ1-5	TRBD1	14	CASRDRELWQPQHF	TGTGCCAGCAGGGACAGGGAACTTTGGCAGCCCCAGCATTTT
TRBV11-3	TRBJ2-2	TRBD2	20	CASSLERNLAGGRITGELFF	TGTGCCAGCAGCTTAGAGAGGAACCTAGCGGGGGGTCGGATCACCGGGGAGCTGTTTTTT
TRBV14	TRBJ2-1	TRBD2	15	CASSDGLAGANEQFF	TGTGCCAGCAGCGATGGACTAGCGGGTGCCAATGAGCAGTTCTTC